The 16 T cell receptor beta chains presented below share a single source sample, sequenced in a study of response to subunit inactivated influenza vaccine. One entry per CDR3 protein results from TCRdb running MiXCR on the RT-PCR reads. There are 300,000 to 350,000 distinct CDR3 sequences in the sample; about a fifth occur only once, and approximately 10% lies in the top ten. This specimen consisted of PBMCs from blood, obtained 21 months after vaccination. These TCRs come from a man aged 50-75 years who received an inactivated influenza vaccine.

The V gene is TRBV3-1, the J gene TRBJ2-7; 13 nucleotides agree with TRBD2. V lost 1 base to trimming and J lost 5 bases; unmatched junction nucleotides: 5. CDR1 LGHDT and CDR2 YNNKEL come from the germline V gene (reference sequence). The CDR3 totals 16 residues. The CDR3 bases are TGTGCCAGCAGCCAAGCTACGGGACTAGCGGGAAACGAGCAGTACTTC. Translating it yields CASSQATGLAGNEQYF.

This chain connects TRBV6-5 to TRBJ2-7; D might be TRBD2 (7 bases). The CDR3 is 15 amino acids. V was clipped by 0 bases and J by 3 bases, with 12 bases between them. CDR1 is MNHEY, CDR2 SVGAGI, per germline. CDR3 sequence: CASSYSRGGGYEQYF. Here the CDR3 DNA reads TGTGCCAGCAGTTACTCGAGGGGAGGGGGCTACGAGCAGTACTTC.

This clonotype was detected only a few times. V gene TRBV6-5 combines with J gene TRBJ2-2, with D possibly matching TRBD1 (6 bases). The CDR3 is 16 amino acids. Germline loops: CDR1 MNHEY, CDR2 SVGAGI. The V and J ends lost 2 bases and 3 bases respectively, with 13 bases between them. CDR3 nucleotides: TGTGCCAGCAGTTACAATGGGGCAGGGGACACCGGGGAGCTGTTTTTT. Translated: CASSYNGAGDTGELFF.

This clonotype came up many times. This chain uses TRBV6-5 with TRBJ1-2; D is uncertain. Trimming took off 5 bases at V and 2 bases at J, with 6 bases between the two ends. The CDR3 sequence is 12 residues long. Per the germline V gene, CDR1 is MNHEY and CDR2 is SVGAGI. CDR3: CASSPRNYGYTF. The CDR3 nucleotides are TGTGCCAGCAGTCCCCGGAACTATGGCTACACCTTC.

This clonotype has just a few counts. This rearrangement joins TRBV7-9 to TRBJ2-2; D remains unclear. The CDR3 loop spans 14 amino acids. The V end lost 4 bases, the J end lost 3 bases, and 9 bases lay between the germline ends. Germline V lookup: CDR1 SEHNR, CDR2 FQNEAQ (reference sequence). The CDR3 DNA reads as TGTGCCAGCAGCTCATTAAGACACACCGGGGAGCTGTTTTTT. It yields the protein CASSSLRHTGELFF.

The rearrangement joins TRBV28 to TRBJ1-6; no clear D gene. Germline V CDR1 and CDR2: MDHEN, SYDVKM. The length of the CDR3 is 14 residues. The V and J ends lost 9 bases and 0 bases respectively, with 9 bases between them. The CDR3 nucleotides read TGTGCCAGTCAGTTCGGCTCCTATAATTCACCCCTCCACTTT. This encodes CASQFGSYNSPLHF.

The chain carries TRBV6-1 and TRBJ1-2, with a tentative D call TRBD1 (5 bases). V lost 5 bases and J lost 7, with 17 bases in between. This CDR3 region has 14 residues. The V gene's germline CDR1 is MNHNS and CDR2 SASEGT. Written as DNA, the CDR3 is TGTGCCAGCAGTACACCAATACGGAGGGGTGGCTACACCTTC. This gives the protein CASSTPIRRGGYTF.

This clonotype was detected only a few times. This chain uses TRBV3-1 with TRBJ1-1, with D maybe TRBD1 (6 bases). The CDR3 is 15 amino acids. Germline CDR1 is LGHDT and CDR2 is YNNKEL (reference sequence). With 4 bases removed from V and 11 bases from J, the gap between germline ends came to 23 bases. CDR3 DNA: TGTGCCAGCAGCCTAGCCGGGACAACCCTCGGGGGGGCTTTCTTT. Protein sequence: CASSLAGTTLGGAFF.

The chain combines TRBV10-2 with TRBJ2-1; 10 bases line up with TRBD1. Germline V gives CDR1 WSHSY, CDR2 SAAADI. This CDR3 has 17 amino acids. V lost 8 bases to trimming and J lost 6 bases; unmatched junction nucleotides: 16. DNA of the CDR3: TGCGCCAGCGAGCGGATGCCGGGACAGGGGACTCCCAATGAGCAGTTCTTC. Encoded protein: CASERMPGQGTPNEQFF.

In this sample, this clonotype turned up a few times. The CDR3, as DNA: TGTGCCAGTAGTCTAGGACTAGTGGTGGATGAGCAGTTCTTC. Protein product: CASSLGLVVDEQFF. The chain joins TRBV19 to TRBJ2-1; 7 nucleotides line up with TRBD2. The germline gives CDR1 LNHDA, CDR2 SQIVND (reference sequence). V shed 5 bases, J shed 8 bases, and the junction held 9 bases outside the gene matches. The CDR3 spans 14 residues.

The CDR3, as DNA: TGTGCCAGCCAACGGACGGGCCTCGCCACTGAAGCTTTCTTT. Translation: CASQRTGLATEAFF. This chain joins TRBV6-2 or TRBV6-3 and TRBJ1-1, with no clear D. V lost 8 bases and J 4 bases, leaving 17 bases between the germline ends. In germline, CDR1 is MNHEY, CDR2 SVGEGT. The CDR3 contains 14 residues.

In its sample, this clonotype was seen once. This chain's CDR3 is CSVEDKGRNNEQFF. CDR3 nucleotides: TGCAGCGTTGAAGATAAGGGCAGGAACAATGAGCAGTTCTTC. V gene TRBV29-1 combines with J gene TRBJ2-1; D is uncertain. V dropped 0 bases and J dropped 5 bases, with 11 bases sitting between them. Germline loops: CDR1 SQVTM, CDR2 ANQGSEA. CDR3 length equals 14 residues.

This clonotype was detected a few times. The chain combines TRBV5-4 with TRBJ1-1; 9 bases map to TRBD1. Germline-derived CDR1 and CDR2 are SGHNT and YYREEE (reference sequence). This CDR3 has 14 residues. V shed 3 bases and J 4 bases; nucleotides not matched to a gene: 4. The CDR3 bases are TGTGCCAGCAGCTGGGGGACAGGGATCACTGAAGCTTTCTTT. The encoded protein is CASSWGTGITEAFF.

This sequence joins TRBV7-2 and TRBJ1-2; D not certain. CDR1 and CDR2 from the germline V gene are SGHTA and FQGNSA. Trimming pared 0 bases from V and 0 bases from J, leaving 11 bases between. This CDR3 has 16 residues. This CDR3 is CASSLAGRPANYGYTF. DNA for the CDR3: TGTGCCAGCAGCTTAGCGGGAAGGCCAGCTAACTATGGCTACACCTTC.

This chain connects TRBV30 to TRBJ2-1, with D unresolved. Germline V gene sequence: CDR1 GTSNPN, CDR2 SVGIG (reference sequence). The CDR3 spans 12 residues. The ends were cut back, 2 bases at V and 4 bases at J, with 6 bases in the middle. The CDR3 DNA follows: TGTGCCTGGAGTTCACAGTACAATGAGCAGTTCTTC. Protein: CAWSSQYNEQFF.

This chain links TRBV7-2 with TRBJ2-3; D not certain. Germline V gene lookup returns CDR1 SGHTA and CDR2 FQGNSA. Trimming cost V 1 base and J 3 bases, with 8 bases left between them. The CDR3 has 14 residues. CDR3 DNA: TGTGCCAGCAGCTTAGGGCAGCTTACAGATACGCAGTATTTT. Its protein is CASSLGQLTDTQYF.